A selection of T cell receptor beta chains follows, all from one sample in a study of blood T cell repertoires in COVID-19. Produced via immunoSEQ multiplex PCR; TCRdb's table is partial and in-frame only. This repertoire shows 100,000 to 150,000 clones, over 60% found once; its top ten account for around 2%. Material for sequencing was peripheral blood. The receptors were gathered from an older woman with acute or convalescent COVID-19. Each CDR3 is given with its conserved first and last residue.

J gene	V gene	CDR3 protein
TRBJ2-7	TRBV7-9	CASSLTSGVSALEQYF
TRBJ2-7	TRBV19	CASSIRSSGAMSEQYF
TRBJ2-1	TRBV3-1/TRBV3-2	CASSLGGGEQFF
TRBJ2-3	TRBV7-3	CASSLGMYSGDTQYF
TRBJ1-1	TRBV6-1	CASSEGGVTEAFF
TRBJ1-5	TRBV27	CASSLRGTRPQHF
TRBJ1-2	TRBV29-1	CSVEGTVNYGYTF
TRBJ1-3	TRBV28	CASSLARGQYSGNTIYF
TRBJ1-5	TRBV28	CASSSNMEPQHF
TRBJ1-5	TRBV7-8	CASSLDRGQPQHF
TRBJ2-7	TRBV28	CASRSGHYYEQYF
TRBJ1-1	TRBV12-3/TRBV12-4	CATTLQGKTEAFF
TRBJ2-1	TRBV2	CATSTWTSGNEQFF
TRBJ1-4	TRBV3-1/TRBV3-2	CASSQQSGKEKLFF
TRBJ2-1	TRBV24-1	CATSEPQGEQFF
TRBJ1-3	TRBV6-5	CASSSRQGAFGNTIYF
TRBJ2-2	TRBV7-3	CASSSYQGGLTGELFF
TRBJ2-7	TRBV27	CASRPGTGESFNYEQYF
TRBJ1-2	TRBV11-2	CASSLDRTGKRTNYGYTF
TRBJ1-6	TRBV27	CASSSTTVSYNSPLHF
TRBJ1-2	TRBV9	CASSVGGGSGYGYTF
TRBJ1-5	TRBV18	CASSPGSDQPQHF
TRBJ1-1	TRBV6-6	CASSTSDRGSTEAFF
TRBJ1-5	TRBV6-2/TRBV6-3	CASSLRQNLGQPQHF
TRBJ2-5	TRBV30	CAWRSGGETQYF
TRBJ1-1	TRBV6-5	CASSGALTEAFF
TRBJ2-3	TRBV19	CASSTGWGTDTQYF
TRBJ2-2	TRBV7-3	CASSLKRTGGTHTGELFF
TRBJ2-1	TRBV6-2/TRBV6-3	CASSLAGGPRNEQFF
TRBJ1-1	TRBV29-1	CSVRYTEAFF
TRBJ1-5	TRBV7-2	CASSFGSYRPQHF
TRBJ2-3	TRBV5-1	CASSLDGLAPSTDTQYF
TRBJ2-3	TRBV23-1	CASSQWGRAGDTQYF
TRBJ2-1	TRBV5-5	CASSLEDAGGQFF
TRBJ2-7	TRBV5-1	CASSGTSGGYEQYF
TRBJ2-7	TRBV27	CASSQFRADEQYF
TRBJ2-7	TRBV5-4	CASSLVGTAKKGLYEQYF
TRBJ2-1	TRBV7-2	CASSLAGGDEQFF
TRBJ2-3	TRBV7-2	CASSQGAGSTDTQYF
TRBJ2-2	TRBV2	CASRHRQGHLGELFF
TRBJ1-2	TRBV12-5	CASQGPSSNYGYTF
TRBJ2-1	TRBV3-1/TRBV3-2	CASSQVGSTGEQFF